The 28 T cell receptor beta chains given below trace back to one sample, sequenced in a study of blood T cell repertoires in COVID-19. Clones were read by immunoSEQ multiplex PCR, and TCRdb kept only the in-frame ones, dropping some. The sample includes over 250,000 clones, roughly 85% of them seen just once. Specimen: peripheral blood. The receptor source for this set is a man aged 45-60 years with active or convalescent COVID-19.

The chain couples TRBV19 to TRBJ2-1; 7 bases match TRBD2. The germline V gene has CDR1 LNHDA and CDR2 SQIVND (reference sequence). J gave up 0 bases and V 5 bases, and 4 bases lay outside the gene matches. The CDR3 covers 15 residues. DNA of the CDR3: TGTGCCAGTAGTTGGGCGGGAGACTCCTACAATGAGCAGTTCTTC. Its translation is CASSWAGDSYNEQFF. The complete variable domain, with remaining parts taken from reference TRBV19 and TRBJ2-1, reads DGGITQSPKYLFRKEGQNVTLSCEQNLNHDAMYWYRQDPGQGLRLIYYSQIVNDFQKGDIAEGYSVSREKKESFPLTVTSAQKNPTAFYLCASSWAGDSYNEQFFGPGTRLTVL.

The V gene is TRBV10-3, the J gene TRBJ2-3, with D perhaps TRBD1 (6 bases). The CDR3 has 13 amino acids. Germline assignment: CDR1 ENHRY and CDR2 SYGVKD. V lost 7 bases and J 2 bases, leaving 10 bases between the germline ends. Written as DNA, the CDR3 is TGTGCCATCACTGGACAGTTCACAGATACGCAGTATTTT. It encodes CAITGQFTDTQYF.

The chain uses TRBV4-1 and TRBJ2-1, with 13 bases lining up with TRBD2. V lost 4 bases to trimming and J lost 5 bases; unmatched junction nucleotides: 11. The V gene's germline CDR1 is MGHRA and CDR2 YSYEKL. The CDR3 loop spans 18 amino acids. The CDR3 reads CASSPRLAGGPQDNEQFF. The CDR3 DNA follows: TGCGCCAGCAGCCCACGACTAGCGGGAGGCCCCCAAGACAATGAGCAGTTCTTC.

The chain carries TRBV5-4 and TRBJ1-3, with unresolved D. The V gene's germline CDR1 is SGHNT and CDR2 YYREEE (reference sequence). This CDR3 is 13 amino acids long. Trimming took 5 bases from V and 4 from J, leaving 10 bases between them. As DNA, the CDR3 is TGTGCCAGCAGTGTCGCGTGGGGAAACACCATATATTTT. Translated, it gives CASSVAWGNTIYF.

This rearrangement joins TRBV12-5 to TRBJ2-1; D possibly corresponds to TRBD1 (5 bases). The CDR3 spans 15 residues. The germline V and J ends were trimmed by 4 bases and 3 bases, with 13 bases remaining between them. Germline CDR1 is LGHNT and CDR2 is FRNRAP. The CDR3 DNA sequence: TGTGCTAGTGGTTCCAGACAGACCAACTACAATGAGCAGTTCTTC. Translation: CASGSRQTNYNEQFF.

This rearrangement joins TRBV10-3 to TRBJ2-1; TRBD2 matches at 9 bases. The germline CDR1 and CDR2 sequences are ENHRY and SYGVKD. Losses at the gene ends were 6 bases for V and 3 bases for J; bases not matched to a gene: 3. This CDR3 region has 14 residues. CDR3 sequence: CAISPTSGYNEQFF. The CDR3 coding sequence is TGTGCCATCAGCCCGACTAGCGGCTACAATGAGCAGTTCTTC.

V gene TRBV11-2 combines with J gene TRBJ1-6; no firm D call. Germline CDR1 reads SGHAT; CDR2 reads FQNNGV. Deletions cut 5 bases from V and 7 bases from J, with 12 bases between. The CDR3 runs to 14 residues. The CDR3: CASSEDAVNSPLHF. The CDR3 DNA is TGTGCCAGCAGCGAGGATGCCGTCAATTCACCCCTCCACTTT.

The chain joins TRBV27 to TRBJ2-3; 7 positions agree with TRBD2. The trim removed 2 bases at V and 3 bases at J, leaving 8 bases unmatched. CDR1 MNHEY and CDR2 SMNVEV come from the germline V gene (reference sequence). The CDR3 consists of 16 residues. The CDR3 loop reads CASSLGGAGNTDTQYF. DNA for the CDR3: TGTGCCAGCAGTTTAGGGGGAGCGGGAAATACAGATACGCAGTATTTT.

This clone was seen only once. The chain couples TRBV19 to TRBJ1-5; 11 bases map to TRBD1. CDR1 LNHDA and CDR2 SQIVND come from the germline V gene (reference sequence). The V segment lost 5 bases and the J segment 5 bases; nucleotides outside the gene matches: 8. This CDR3 is 16 amino acids long. The CDR3 spells CASSGQGAVIDQPQHF. CDR3 in DNA: TGTGCCAGTAGTGGACAGGGGGCAGTTATAGATCAGCCCCAGCATTTT.

This chain uses TRBV4-1 with TRBJ2-1; 9 nucleotides agree with TRBD2. Germline CDR1 MGHRA, CDR2 YSYEKL. The CDR3 covers 18 residues. The junction had 10 bases not matched to a gene; V was cut back by 1 base and J by 3 bases. In DNA form, the CDR3 reads TGCGCCAGCAGCCAAGGGAGCGGGAGGTCAAGGGGCTACAATGAGCAGTTCTTC. Encoded protein: CASSQGSGRSRGYNEQFF.

The chain recombines TRBV5-4 with TRBJ2-3; 8 bases agree with TRBD2. Germline V gives CDR1 SGHNT, CDR2 YYREEE (reference sequence). V was pared by 2 bases and J by 4 bases, with 15 bases of the junction left unmatched. The CDR3 spans 18 residues. CDR3 loop: CASSFGRLAGRVADTQYF. In nucleotides, the CDR3 is TGTGCCAGCAGCTTCGGTCGATTAGCGGGAAGAGTAGCAGATACGCAGTATTTT.

CDR3 in DNA: TGTGCCAGTTCGGCTAGCGGGAGCTCCGGGGAGCTGTTTTTT. It encodes CASSASGSSGELFF. The gene calls are TRBV19 and TRBJ2-2; TRBD2 matches at 10 bases. There are 14 residues in the CDR3. Germline lookup yields CDR1 LNHDA and CDR2 SQIVND (reference sequence). After removal of 8 bases from V and 6 bases from J, the junction contained 6 bases not matched to a gene.

This chain joins TRBV29-1 and TRBJ1-2; tentative D call: TRBD1 (5 bases). V dropped 4 bases and J dropped 13 bases, with 16 bases sitting between them. Germline V gene sequence: CDR1 SQVTM, CDR2 ANQGSEA. There are 11 residues in the CDR3. The CDR3 nucleotides are TGCAGCGTTGGCGGCTCTTGGGGGGTCACCTTC. Protein: CSVGGSWGVTF.

This clone turned up a few times. The rearrangement joins TRBV5-1 to TRBJ2-5, with 8 nucleotides matching TRBD2. CDR3 size: 14 residues. CDR1 SGHRS and CDR2 YFSETQ come from the germline V gene. J was trimmed by 5 bases and V by 4 bases; bases with no gene match: 7. The CDR3 DNA follows: TGCGCCAGCAGCGGAGCGGGAGTAGGGGAGACCCAGTACTTC. Translating it yields CASSGAGVGETQYF.

In its sample, this clone was seen a few times. The gene calls are TRBV7-9 and TRBJ2-1; D may be TRBD2 (5 bases). The CDR3 is 14 residues long. V dropped 4 bases and J dropped 5 bases, with 12 bases sitting between them. Germline values: CDR1 SEHNR, CDR2 FQNEAQ (reference sequence). DNA of the CDR3: TGTGCCAGCAGCTCCGGAGGCCCCCACAATGAGCAGTTCTTC. It specifies CASSSGGPHNEQFF.

This clone was detected only a few times. The CDR3 DNA reads as TGTGCCAGTAGTATTGTCAGGGCGGGAGGTGGCTACACCTTC. The encoded protein is CASSIVRAGGGYTF. This chain links TRBV19 with TRBJ1-2; D perhaps matches TRBD1 (5 bases). This CDR3 has 14 residues. V lost 3 bases and J 7 bases, leaving 15 bases between the germline ends. Germline CDR1 LNHDA, CDR2 SQIVND (reference sequence).

This chain links TRBV5-1 with TRBJ1-5; the D is unclear. Germline CDR1 SGHRS, CDR2 YFSETQ. The CDR3 has 13 residues. The V end lost 2 bases, the J end lost 0 bases, and 3 bases lay between the germline ends. Here the CDR3 reads CASSLYSNQPQHF. CDR3 nucleotide sequence: TGCGCCAGCAGCTTATATAGCAATCAGCCCCAGCATTTT.

This chain uses TRBV18 with TRBJ1-1, with 7 bases lining up with TRBD1. There are 15 residues in the CDR3. From germline, CDR1 is KGHSH and CDR2 LQKENI. The junction had 6 bases not matched to a gene; V was cut back by 5 bases and J by 0 bases. CDR3 coding DNA: TGTGCCAGCTCAAAATACAGGGGAATGAACACTGAAGCTTTCTTT. Its translation: CASSKYRGMNTEAFF.

This chain connects TRBV24-1 to TRBJ1-5; the D gene is possibly TRBD1 (5 bases). V was trimmed by 8 bases and J by 2 bases, leaving 21 bases between them. The germline gives CDR1 KGHDR, CDR2 SFDVKD. The CDR3 has 17 residues. This chain's CDR3 is CATNTVRGWCGNQPQHF. Written as DNA, the CDR3 is TGTGCCACCAACACGGTAAGGGGATGGTGTGGCAATCAGCCCCAGCATTTT.

This chain connects TRBV7-9 to TRBJ2-7, with 8 positions matching TRBD2. The CDR3 is made up of 13 amino acids. Germline loops: CDR1 SEHNR, CDR2 FQNEAQ (reference sequence). V shed 5 bases and J 6 bases; nucleotides not matched to a gene: 6. The CDR3 region is CASSQSGSGEQYF. DNA of the CDR3: TGTGCCAGCAGCCAGAGCGGGAGTGGCGAGCAGTACTTC. The whole variable domain, filled in from reference TRBV7-9 and TRBJ2-7, reads DTGVSQNPRHKITKRGQNVTFRCDPISEHNRLYWYRQTLGQGPEFLTYFQNEAQLEKSRLLSDRFSAERPKGSFSTLEIQRTEQGDSAMYLCASSQSGSGEQYFGPGTRLTVT.

The V call is TRBV27, the J call TRBJ1-2, with 7 bases identical to TRBD1. J was trimmed by 2 bases and V by 5 bases; bases with no gene match: 5. Germline CDR1 is MNHEY and CDR2 is SMNVEV (reference sequence). This CDR3 has 14 residues. CDR3 region: CASSPQGQNYGYTF. The CDR3 DNA is TGTGCCAGCAGTCCCCAGGGACAGAACTATGGCTACACCTTC.

For the CDR3, the DNA is TGTGCCAGCAGAGGAGCGGGTGGGTCCTACAATGAGCAGTTCTTC. It encodes CASRGAGGSYNEQFF. The genes are TRBV28 and TRBJ2-1; tentatively, D is TRBD2 (6 bases). Germline CDR1 is MDHEN and CDR2 is SYDVKM. The germline V and J ends were trimmed by 6 bases and 1 base, with 13 bases remaining between them. The CDR3 covers 15 residues.

Written as DNA, the CDR3 is TGTGCCAGCAGCTTTAGCGGGCTGGGCGCCGGGGAGCTGTTTTTT. Translating gives CASSFSGLGAGELFF. The chain uses TRBV7-2 and TRBJ2-2, with TRBD2 matching over 7 bases. The CDR3 sequence is 15 residues long. V gave up 3 bases and J gave up 6 bases; unmatched junction bases: 7. Germline CDR1 and CDR2: SGHTA and FQGNSA.

The rearrangement links TRBV9 to TRBJ2-1, with 10 bases matching TRBD2. Germline-derived CDR1 and CDR2 are SGDLS and YYNGEE. CDR3 length: 16 amino acids. J was trimmed by 2 bases and V by 0 bases; bases with no gene match: 2. The CDR3 sequence is CASSVGGTSAYNEQFF. The CDR3 coding sequence is TGTGCCAGCAGCGTAGGGGGGACTAGCGCCTACAATGAGCAGTTCTTC. Full variable domain (outside the CDR3, taken from reference TRBV9 and TRBJ2-1): DSGVTQTPKHLITATGQRVTLRCSPRSGDLSVYWYQQSLDQGLQFLIQYYNGEERAKGNILERFSAQQFPDLHSELNLSSLELGDSALYFCASSVGGTSAYNEQFFGPGTRLTVL.

The J gene is TRBJ2-1, the V gene TRBV11-2, with unresolved D. Germline V gives CDR1 SGHAT, CDR2 FQNNGV. This CDR3 has 13 residues. V was pared by 2 bases and J by 8 bases, with 10 bases between. The CDR3 spells CASSLSLFDEQFF. The CDR3 nucleotides read TGTGCCAGCAGCTTATCGTTATTCGATGAGCAGTTCTTC.

This clone showed up just once. The chain is built from TRBV4-1 and TRBJ1-1, with 7 bases aligning to TRBD1. Germline V gene sequence: CDR1 MGHRA, CDR2 YSYEKL. V lost 0 bases to trimming and J lost 8 bases; unmatched junction nucleotides: 6. This CDR3 has 14 amino acids. CDR3 sequence reads: CASSQDGRGKEAFF. In nucleotides, the CDR3 is TGCGCCAGCAGCCAAGATGGCAGGGGGAAAGAAGCTTTCTTT.

The chain employs TRBV30 and TRBJ1-5; 7 nucleotides line up with TRBD1. The CDR3 spans 14 residues. Trimming cost V 7 bases and J 2 bases; bases outside gene matches: 8. Germline CDR1 reads GTSNPN; CDR2 reads SVGIG (reference sequence). CDR3 in DNA: TGTGCCTTTCGCGCGACAGGGCGCAATCAGCCCCAGCATTTT. Translating it yields CAFRATGRNQPQHF.

The chain carries TRBV27 and TRBJ1-5; possible D gene TRBD1, 6 bases. Trimming took off 2 bases at V and 3 bases at J, with 11 bases between the two ends. Germline lookup yields CDR1 MNHEY and CDR2 SMNVEV (reference sequence). There are 15 residues in the CDR3. The CDR3 coding sequence is TGTGCCAGCAGTTTAGTGGGGGCCCCCAATCAGCCCCAGCATTTT. Translating it yields CASSLVGAPNQPQHF.